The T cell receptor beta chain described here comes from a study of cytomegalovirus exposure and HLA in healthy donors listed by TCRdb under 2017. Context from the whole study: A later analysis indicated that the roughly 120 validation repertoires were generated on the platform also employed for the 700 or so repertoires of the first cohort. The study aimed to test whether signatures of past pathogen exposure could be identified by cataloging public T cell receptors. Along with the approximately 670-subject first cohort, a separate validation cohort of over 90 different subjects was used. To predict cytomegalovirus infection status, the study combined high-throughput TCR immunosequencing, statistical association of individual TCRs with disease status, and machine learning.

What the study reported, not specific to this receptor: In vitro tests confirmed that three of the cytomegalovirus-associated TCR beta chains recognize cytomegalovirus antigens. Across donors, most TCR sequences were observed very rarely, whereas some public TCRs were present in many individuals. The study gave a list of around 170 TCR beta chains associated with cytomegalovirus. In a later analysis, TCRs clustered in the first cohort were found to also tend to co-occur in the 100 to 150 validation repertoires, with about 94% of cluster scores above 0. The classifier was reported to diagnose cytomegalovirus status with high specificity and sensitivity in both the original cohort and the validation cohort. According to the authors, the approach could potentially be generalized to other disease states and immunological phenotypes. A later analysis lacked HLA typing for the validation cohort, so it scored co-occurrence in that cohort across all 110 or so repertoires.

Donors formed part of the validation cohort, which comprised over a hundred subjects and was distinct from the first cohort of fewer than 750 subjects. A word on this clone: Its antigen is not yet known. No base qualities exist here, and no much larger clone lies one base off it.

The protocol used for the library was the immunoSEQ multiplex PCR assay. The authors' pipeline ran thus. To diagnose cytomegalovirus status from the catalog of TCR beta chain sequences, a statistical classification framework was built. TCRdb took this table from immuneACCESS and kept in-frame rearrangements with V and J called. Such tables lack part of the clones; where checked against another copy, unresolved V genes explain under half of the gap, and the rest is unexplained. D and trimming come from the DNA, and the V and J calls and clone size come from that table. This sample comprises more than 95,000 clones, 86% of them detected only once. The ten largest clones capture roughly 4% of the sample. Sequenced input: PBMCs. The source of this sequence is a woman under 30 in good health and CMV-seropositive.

The CDR3 region has the sequence CASSGLSYNEQFF. At the DNA level, the sequence is TGTGCCAGTTCTGGCCTCTCCTACAATGAGCAGTTCTTC. The rearranged chain carries TRBV19 and TRBJ2-1; the D gene cannot be named for sure. The CDR3, cysteine through phenylalanine, is 13 amino acids long. Of the read, only the CDR3 DNA is kept; its 39 bases are in frame from base 1. Sequences LNHDA (CDR1) and SQIVND (CDR2) are obtained from the germline V gene (reference sequence). The junction carries 8 bases between V and J, which are trimmed by 8 bases and 0 bases respectively. Extended through the reference TRBV19 and TRBJ2-1 proteins, this CDR3 yields the full variable domain: DGGITQSPKYLFRKEGQNVTLSCEQNLNHDAMYWYRQDPGQGLRLIYYSQIVNDFQKGDIAEGYSVSREKKESFPLTVTSAQKNPTAFYLCASSGLSYNEQFFGPGTRLTVL.